Below, 11 T cell receptor beta chains from the same sample are listed, as sequenced in a study of CD8+CD57+ T cells in acquired aplastic anemia. Profiling that covered TCR beta VDJ and CDR3 relied on genomic DNA as its template. TCRdb re-analysed the reads in MiXCR, keeping a single row per CDR3 protein. Here the sample spans 150,000 to 200,000 distinct CDR3 sequences, less than 65% being singletons. Sequencing was performed on sorted CD4+, CD8+, or CD8+CD57+ T cells (not recorded which) from PBMCs. The receptors were sampled from a human donor with severe aplastic anemia or a healthy control (not recorded which).

This clonotype was counted only a few times. In DNA, the CDR3 is TGTGCCAGCAGCTTGCTACAGGGGCCGCATAGCTACGAGCAGTACTTC. This translates into CASSLLQGPHSYEQYF. The rearrangement links TRBV7-9 to TRBJ2-7, with 7 bases identical to TRBD1. Germline assignment: CDR1 SEHNR and CDR2 FQNEAQ (reference sequence). The CDR3 covers 16 residues. V gave up 3 bases and J gave up 3 bases; unmatched junction bases: 11.

In regard to this clonotype: The germline gene is not matched at one end of the junction; a read error may be the cause. The chain combines TRBV7-9 with TRBJ2-7, with no clear D. Germline V gene lookup returns CDR1 SEHNR and CDR2 FQNEAQ (reference sequence). The CDR3 contains 13 residues. The CDR3 is CAGSLVGRDEQYF. DNA for the CDR3: TGTGCCGGCAGTTTAGTTGGACGGGACGAGCAGTACTTC.

This rearrangement joins TRBV7-6 to TRBJ1-6, with 9 positions matching TRBD1. Germline V gives CDR1 SGHVS, CDR2 FNYEAQ. V lost 5 bases, J lost 14 bases, and 10 bases stayed unmatched. This CDR3 is 14 amino acids long. In nucleotides, the CDR3 is TGTGCCAGCAGCAACGGACAGGGGTATTCTTCCCTCCACTTT. This encodes CASSNGQGYSSLHF.

This clonotype was detected ten times or more. The chain employs TRBV7-9 and TRBJ2-5, with unresolved D. The CDR3 loop spans 13 amino acids. Trimming removed 1 base at V and 5 bases at J, with 8 bases between. Germline V gene data show CDR1 as SEHNR and CDR2 as FQNEAQ (reference sequence). CDR3 DNA sequence: TGTGCCAGCAGCTTAGATGCTTTTGAGACCCAGTACTTC. Protein product: CASSLDAFETQYF.

The rearrangement uses TRBV7-9 and TRBJ2-3; D perhaps matches TRBD1 (6 bases). Germline CDR1 and CDR2: SEHNR and FQNEAQ (reference sequence). The CDR3 contains 15 residues. V was pared by 6 bases and J by 0 bases, with 13 bases between. CDR3 coding DNA: TGTGCCAGCAGGAGGACAGCCGCGAGCACAGATACGCAGTATTTT. Amino acids: CASRRTAASTDTQYF.

This chain uses TRBV7-2 with TRBJ2-3; D might be TRBD2 (5 bases). This CDR3 is 13 amino acids long. Trimming removed 4 bases from V and 4 bases from J, with 9 bases in between. The germline CDR1 and CDR2 sequences are SGHTA and FQGNSA. Here the CDR3 reads CASSYEGADTQYF. CDR3 coding DNA: TGTGCCAGCAGCTACGAGGGAGCAGATACGCAGTATTTT.

The CDR3 bases are TGCAGTGCTGAACCACCGGGACCCAATCCGGAGCAGTACTTC. Protein sequence: CSAEPPGPNPEQYF. The chain has TRBV20-1 and TRBJ2-7; possibly TRBD1 or TRBD2 for D (5 bases each). The germline V gene has CDR1 DFQATT and CDR2 SNEGSKA (reference sequence). There are 14 residues in the CDR3. V gave up 5 bases and J gave up 7 bases, with 21 bases separating them.

The rearrangement uses TRBV24-1 and TRBJ1-2; 7 bases are shared with TRBD1. Germline V gene sequence: CDR1 KGHDR, CDR2 SFDVKD. This CDR3 spans 14 amino acids. The J segment lost 3 bases and the V segment lost 3 bases, leaving 3 bases of the junction unmatched. The CDR3 sequence: CATSDHGTDYGYTF. The CDR3 region has the DNA TGTGCCACCAGTGATCACGGGACAGACTATGGCTACACCTTC.

As concerns this clonotype: A junction end diverges from the germline sequence, so it may reflect a read error. The genes are TRBV7-9 and TRBJ2-3, with TRBD2 identical over 14 bases. The germline V gene encodes CDR1 SEHNR and CDR2 FQNEAQ (reference sequence). This CDR3 is 16 amino acids long. CDR3 sequence (DNA): TGTGCCAGCAGCACCGGGACTAGCGGGGGCAGAGATACGCGGTATTTT. Amino acid sequence: CASSTGTSGGRDTRYF. Full variable domain (missing parts from reference TRBV7-9 and TRBJ2-3): DTGVSQNPRHKITKRGQNVTFRCDPISEHNRLYWYRQTLGQGPEFLTYFQNEAQLEKSRLLSDRFSAERPKGSFSTLEIQRTEQGDSAMYLCASSTGTSGGRDTRYFGPGTRLTVL.

The V call is TRBV19, the J call TRBJ1-3; D is undetermined. Between the trimmed V and J ends, which lost 3 bases and 4 bases, there was a span of 10 bases. This CDR3 spans 14 amino acids. Per germline, CDR1 LNHDA and CDR2 SQIVND (reference sequence). The CDR3 is CASSIPGSGNTIYF. The CDR3 DNA reads TGTGCCAGTAGTATCCCCGGTTCGGGAAACACCATATATTTT.

This rearrangement joins TRBV7-3 to TRBJ1-6; TRBD1 matches at 9 bases. J gave up 8 bases and V 2 bases, and 10 bases lay outside the gene matches. In germline, CDR1 is SGHTA, CDR2 FQGTGA. This CDR3 contains 17 residues. The CDR3 DNA follows: TGTGCCAGCAGCTTAGGGGGACAGGGAGGAGAATATTCACCCCTCCACTTT. It encodes CASSLGGQGGEYSPLHF.